The 23 T cell receptor beta chains given below trace back to one sample, sequenced in a study of beta chain features in type 1 diabetes (dated by TCRdb to the late 2010s). Libraries were constructed by the immunoSEQ multiplex PCR assay. The High Capacity cDNA Reverse Transcription Kit was used to reverse transcribe all of the isolated RNA, meaning that expressed TCRB transcripts were what got sequenced. In its TCRdb copy, this immuneACCESS table keeps in-frame sequences only and misses some clones. Where compared with another copy, unresolved V genes explain less than half of these, and the others have no known cause. The sample table records hundreds of thousands of clones; around 68% of these occur just once. Around 0.05% of the sample is taken by the ten largest. The sample taken for sequencing was naive CD4+ T cells from blood. In the paper's terms, the cell subset or site label means: true naive CD4+ T cells. Source of these receptors: a man in his thirties or forties in good health.

CDR3 region: CASSLRDGGEQFF. CDR3 nucleotides: TGTGCCAGCAGCCTCCGGGACGGAGGTGAGCAGTTCTTC. The rearrangement uses TRBV7-2 and TRBJ2-1; D is possibly TRBD1 or TRBD2 (5 bases each). The germline gives CDR1 SGHTA, CDR2 FQGNSA. The CDR3 sequence is 13 residues long. V was clipped by 5 bases and J by 9 bases, with 14 bases between them.

The genes are TRBV2 and TRBJ2-3, with TRBD1 matching 7 bases. The germline V gene encodes CDR1 SNHLY and CDR2 FYNNEI. The CDR3 runs to 13 residues. V lost 8 bases and J lost 0; bases outside the gene matches: 2. CDR3 bases: TGTGCCAGCCGGACAGGTAGCACAGATACGCAGTATTTT. Its protein product is CASRTGSTDTQYF.

This clone was counted only a few times. CDR3 coding DNA: TGTGCCAGCAGCGTTACTTTCGACGGGAACATTCAGTACTTC. Protein product: CASSVTFDGNIQYF. The V call is TRBV14, the J call TRBJ2-4; D gene ambiguous. The CDR3 has 14 residues. V was clipped by 5 bases and J by 7 bases, with 15 bases between them. Germline lookup yields CDR1 SGHDN and CDR2 FVKESK.

This chain connects TRBV14 to TRBJ2-1, with D uncertain. This CDR3 has 14 amino acids. Trimming pared 1 base from V and 5 bases from J, leaving 9 bases between. Per germline, CDR1 SGHDN and CDR2 FVKESK. For the CDR3, the DNA is TGTGCCAGCAGCCAAGTATTCGTCAACAATGAGCAGTTCTTC. This codes for CASSQVFVNNEQFF. Based on the CDR3 plus reference TRBV14 and TRBJ2-1, the full variable domain is EAGVTQFPSHSVIEKGQTVTLRCDPISGHDNLYWYRRVMGKEIKFLLHFVKESKQDESGMPNNRFLAERTGGTYSTLKVQPAELEDSGVYFCASSQVFVNNEQFFGPGTRLTVL.

The V gene is TRBV2, the J gene TRBJ2-7, with D maybe TRBD1 (7 bases). The V and J ends lost 6 bases and 0 bases respectively, with 9 bases between them. The length of the CDR3 is 13 residues. Per germline, CDR1 SNHLY and CDR2 FYNNEI. CDR3 DNA sequence: TGTGCCAGCAGGCGGGACAGCTCCTACGAGCAGTACTTC. This sequence encodes CASRRDSSYEQYF. Filled out from reference TRBV2 and TRBJ2-7, the complete variable domain reads EPEVTQTPSHQVTQMGQEVILRCVPISNHLYFYWYRQILGQKVEFLVSFYNNEISEKSEIFDDQFSVERPDGSNFTLKIRSTKLEDSAMYFCASRRDSSYEQYFGPGTRLTVT.

The CDR3 region has the DNA TGCAGCGTTGATCCGCGGGTTCGCACAGATACGCAGTATTTT. Translated: CSVDPRVRTDTQYF. This sequence joins TRBV29-1 and TRBJ2-3, with D possibly matching TRBD2 (5 bases). CDR3 length: 14 amino acids. Germline loops: CDR1 SQVTM, CDR2 ANQGSEA. The V gene lost 3 bases and the J gene lost 1 base, with 11 bases spanning the gap.

V gene TRBV28 combines with J gene TRBJ2-1; D is uncertain. V lost 2 bases and J 4 bases, leaving 9 bases between the germline ends. The CDR3 extends over 14 amino acids. Germline CDR1 reads MDHEN; CDR2 reads SYDVKM. CDR3 DNA: TGTGCCAGCAGTTTACAACAGAGTTACAATGAGCAGTTCTTC. Its translation: CASSLQQSYNEQFF.

The table lists this clone with a few counts. The chain recombines TRBV29-1 with TRBJ2-1; 9 bases map to TRBD1. CDR1 SQVTM and CDR2 ANQGSEA come from the germline V gene. The CDR3 extends over 15 amino acids. V was clipped by 5 bases and J by 7 bases; unmatched bases: 12. In DNA, the CDR3 is TGCAGCGTTACGGGGCCCGGGACAGGGTTAAATGAGCAGTTCTTC. It codes for CSVTGPGTGLNEQFF.

This clone appeared a single time. The gene calls are TRBV4-1 and TRBJ1-6; TRBD1 matches at 11 bases. The trim removed 2 bases at V and 6 bases at J, leaving 6 bases unmatched. The CDR3 runs 17 residues. CDR1 and CDR2 (germline): MGHRA, YSYEKL. CDR3 in amino acids: CASSQPRTGGVNSPLHF. The CDR3 DNA sequence: TGCGCCAGCAGCCAACCTCGGACAGGGGGCGTTAATTCACCCCTCCACTTT.

V and J are TRBV5-1 and TRBJ2-7, with D tentatively TRBD1 (6 bases). From germline, CDR1 is SGHRS and CDR2 YFSETQ. The V and J ends lost 1 base and 5 bases respectively, with 7 bases between them. The CDR3 sequence is 12 residues long. The CDR3 DNA reads as TGCGCCAGCAGCTTGACAGGGCACGAGCAGTACTTC. Translation gives CASSLTGHEQYF.

The rearrangement joins TRBV4-2 to TRBJ2-7; D not resolved. The CDR3 totals 16 residues. V lost 1 base, J lost 9 bases, and 22 bases lay in between. Germline values: CDR1 LGHNA, CDR2 YNFKEQ. As DNA, the CDR3 is TGTGCCAGCAGCCAAGTCAACGCAGGAAATAACGTTGGGCAGTACTTC. It codes for CASSQVNAGNNVGQYF.

The gene calls are TRBV19 and TRBJ2-5; D is uncertain. Germline CDR1 LNHDA, CDR2 SQIVND (reference sequence). The CDR3 has 14 amino acids. V dropped 6 bases and J dropped 5 bases, with 16 bases sitting between them. The CDR3 bases are TGTGCCAGTAGGACGGTCTCCACCGGGGAGACCCAGTACTTC. Its protein product is CASRTVSTGETQYF. Based on the CDR3 plus reference TRBV19 and TRBJ2-5, the full variable domain is DGGITQSPKYLFRKEGQNVTLSCEQNLNHDAMYWYRQDPGQGLRLIYYSQIVNDFQKGDIAEGYSVSREKKESFPLTVTSAQKNPTAFYLCASRTVSTGETQYFGPGTRLLVL.

This clone is a singleton in its sample. The rearrangement links TRBV30 to TRBJ1-2; no reliable D call. Looked up from germline, CDR1 is GTSNPN and CDR2 is SVGIG (reference sequence). V was trimmed by 7 bases and J by 6 bases, leaving 15 bases between them. The CDR3 is 12 amino acids. CDR3 amino acids: CASDGPMDGYTF. Written as DNA, the CDR3 is TGTGCCTCCGACGGTCCCATGGATGGCTACACCTTC.

This clone was observed a handful of times. The V and J genes are TRBV7-6 and TRBJ2-5; the D is unclear. The germline V gene encodes CDR1 SGHVS and CDR2 FNYEAQ. The CDR3 is 11 residues long. The V gene lost 5 bases and the J gene lost 1 base, with 2 bases spanning the gap. CDR3 in DNA: TGTGCCAGCAGCCGCCAAGAGACCCAGTACTTC. Amino acid sequence: CASSRQETQYF.

The sample holds a few counts of this clone. The V and J genes are TRBV29-1 and TRBJ2-4, with D maybe TRBD2 (6 bases). This CDR3 spans 14 amino acids. V lost 5 bases and J lost 7, with 18 bases in between. CDR1 and CDR2 (germline): SQVTM, ANQGSEA. In DNA, the CDR3 is TGCAGCGTTCGACCGGGACTGCCCTCGAACATTCAGTACTTC. Residues: CSVRPGLPSNIQYF.

The chain joins TRBV7-9 to TRBJ2-5; D gene uncertain. The V end lost 1 base, the J end lost 5 bases, and 11 bases lay between the germline ends. The germline V gene has CDR1 SEHNR and CDR2 FQNEAQ (reference sequence). The CDR3 length is 14 residues. CDR3 in amino acids: CASSLVDLWETQYF. The DNA of the CDR3 is TGTGCCAGCAGCTTAGTTGACCTCTGGGAGACCCAGTACTTC. The whole variable domain, remainder taken from reference TRBV7-9 and TRBJ2-5, is DTGVSQNPRHKITKRGQNVTFRCDPISEHNRLYWYRQTLGQGPEFLTYFQNEAQLEKSRLLSDRFSAERPKGSFSTLEIQRTEQGDSAMYLCASSLVDLWETQYFGPGTRLLVL.

The chain's CDR3 is CGFSGYTDTQYF. CDR3 bases: TGCGGGTTTAGCGGTTACACAGATACGCAGTATTTT. The chain recombines TRBV29-1 with TRBJ2-3; tentatively, D is TRBD2 (6 bases). Germline V gene data show CDR1 as SQVTM and CDR2 as ANQGSEA. The CDR3 consists of 12 residues.

J is TRBJ1-5 and V is TRBV9; D gene unclear. The CDR3 contains 14 residues. Germline V lookup: CDR1 SGDLS, CDR2 YYNGEE. V lost 0 bases and J 4 bases, leaving 8 bases between the germline ends. The CDR3, as DNA: TGTGCCAGCAGCGTAGATTTGGTAAATCAGCCCCAGCATTTT. It translates to CASSVDLVNQPQHF.

The chain couples TRBV30 to TRBJ1-1; D is unclear. V was trimmed by 4 bases and J by 0 bases, leaving 15 bases between them. This CDR3 contains 15 residues. Germline V CDR1 and CDR2: GTSNPN, SVGIG (reference sequence). The CDR3 loop is CAWTMGRAMNTEAFF. Written as DNA, the CDR3 is TGTGCCTGGACCATGGGGAGGGCGATGAACACTGAAGCTTTCTTT.

This clone was observed a few times. The V gene is TRBV7-9, the J gene TRBJ2-7; perhaps TRBD1 as D (5 bases). Per germline, CDR1 SEHNR and CDR2 FQNEAQ (reference sequence). The CDR3 consists of 12 residues. The V end lost 5 bases, the J end lost 4 bases, and 9 bases lay between the germline ends. The CDR3 loop is CASSRQGYEQYF. As DNA, the CDR3 is TGTGCCAGCAGCCGCCAGGGATACGAGCAGTACTTC.

CDR3 nucleotide sequence: TGCGCCAGCAGCCGCGAGTACCAAGAGACCCAGTACTTC. The encoded protein is CASSREYQETQYF. The chain links TRBV5-1 to TRBJ2-5; no firm D call. The CDR3 is 13 residues long. Deletions cut 4 bases from V and 0 bases from J, with 7 bases between. Germline V gives CDR1 SGHRS, CDR2 YFSETQ.

The CDR3 spells CASRDFADTQYF. The CDR3 nucleotides are TGTGCCAGCCGGGACTTCGCAGATACGCAGTATTTT. The rearrangement links TRBV2 to TRBJ2-3, with a tentative D call TRBD2 (6 bases). Germline V CDR1 and CDR2: SNHLY, FYNNEI. This CDR3 comprises 12 residues. The V end lost 8 bases, the J end lost 4 bases, and 10 bases lay between the germline ends.

This chain links TRBV7-6 with TRBJ2-5; TRBD1 agrees at 7 bases. Germline assignment: CDR1 SGHVS and CDR2 FNYEAQ. The CDR3 sequence is 13 residues long. The V and J ends lost 3 bases and 3 bases, in that order; junction bases with no gene match: 1. The CDR3 nucleotides are TGTGCCAGCAGCTTTGACAGGGAAGAGACCCAGTACTTC. Amino acids: CASSFDREETQYF.